A selection of T cell receptor beta chains follows, all from one sample in a study of human T cells and chemical hapten exposure. TCRdb itself ran the RACE reads through MiXCR, one entry per CDR3 protein. The sample lists around 67,000 distinct CDR3 sequences; 7.5% to 9.5% were seen once. The sample consisted of whole blood, taken in connection with sensitization to the hapten diphenylcyclopropenone (DPC). These receptor sequences come from a woman aged 50 to 60 with alopecia areata. Some clones in this sample may be carry-over from other donors' samples. Each CDR3 is given with its conserved first and last residue. D genes are given only for firm matches. Where a row states a size, it is once, few, many or the class of an expanded clone; other rows omit it.

>TRBV29-1|many|TRBJ2-7|.
CSVAGTPASSYEQYF
TGCAGCGTTGCGGGGACACCGGCGAGCTCCTACGAGCAGTACTTC
>TRBV14|.|TRBJ1-6|.
CASSPTAAPPSPLNF
TGTGCCAGCAGCCCAACCGCAGCTCCCCCGTCACCCCTCAACTTT
>TRBV6-6|few|TRBJ2-3|TRBD2
CASSLTSGAVDTQYF
TGTGCCAGCAGCCTCACTAGCGGGGCTGTAGATACGCAGTATTTT
>TRBV5-1|.|TRBJ1-3|.
CASSFGDPGNTIYF
TGCGCCAGCAGCTTTGGGGATCCTGGAAACACCATATATTTT
>TRBV5-5|.|TRBJ1-5|.
CASSLDTRLGPQHF
TGTGCCAGCAGCTTGGATACCCGCCTGGGGCCCCAGCATTTT
>TRBV4-1|few|TRBJ2-3|TRBD1
CASSQPGFGTGADTDTQYF
TGCGCCAGCAGCCAGCCAGGCTTTGGGACAGGGGCCGACACAGATACGCAGTATTTT
>TRBV23-1|many|TRBJ1-5|.
CASSLNRREDQPQHF
TGCGCCAGCAGCCTCAATCGGAGGGAGGATCAGCCCCAGCATTTT
>TRBV7-9|many|TRBJ1-1|.
CASSLPGTEAFF
TGTGCCAGCAGCTTACCAGGGACTGAAGCTTTCTTT
>TRBV20-1|many|TRBJ1-5|.
CSAYGGASNQPQHF
TGCAGTGCTTACGGGGGGGCAAGCAATCAGCCCCAGCATTTT
>TRBV13|.|TRBJ2-3|TRBD2
CASSVGLAGEKDTQYF
TGTGCCAGCAGCGTCGGACTAGCGGGAGAGAAAGATACGCAGTATTTT
>TRBV3-1|.|TRBJ1-1|.
CASSQAGRTEAFF
TGTGCCAGCAGCCAAGCCGGGAGGACTGAAGCTTTCTTT
>TRBV15|many|TRBJ2-7|TRBD2
CATSREVTAGAYEQYF
TGTGCCACCAGCAGAGAGGTTACAGCGGGGGCCTACGAGCAGTACTTC
>TRBV29-1|few|TRBJ2-6|.
CSVLSGVSGANVLTF
TGCAGCGTTCTTTCAGGGGTCTCTGGGGCCAACGTCCTGACTTTC
>TRBV7-2|.|TRBJ2-3|.
CASSFSHLSTDTQYF
TGTGCCAGCAGCTTTAGCCACCTTAGCACAGATACGCAGTATTTT
>TRBV7-2|.|TRBJ1-1|.
CANSLPTGTEAFF
TGTGCCAACAGCTTACCGACGGGGACTGAAGCTTTCTTT
>TRBV21-1|few|TRBJ1-1|.
CASSKYSSMNTEAFF
TGTGCCAGCAGCAAGTACAGTTCAATGAACACTGAAGCTTTCTTT
>TRBV29-1|.|TRBJ2-3|.
CSAKWTAGRVGFHTDTQYF
TGCAGCGCGAAGTGGACGGCAGGTAGAGTGGGCTTCCACACAGATACGCAGTATTTT
>TRBV28|few|TRBJ2-5|.
CASSLRDPNKDQYF
TGTGCCAGCAGTCTCCGGGACCCTAATAAGGACCAGTACTTC
>TRBV6-2/TRBV6-3|few|TRBJ2-1|TRBD2
CASRGLAGGRNEQFF
TGTGCCAGCAGAGGACTAGCGGGAGGACGGAATGAGCAGTTCTTC
>TRBV6-1|many|TRBJ1-2|.
CASRGTNYGYTF
TGTGCCAGCAGGGGGACGAACTATGGCTACACCTTC
>TRBV20-1|many|TRBJ1-2|.
CSAPAGPTPGGYGYTF
TGCAGTGCGCCGGCCGGGCCTACACCGGGAGGCTATGGCTACACCTTC
>TRBV7-6|.|TRBJ1-5|.
CASSRSQGGGNQPQHF
TGTGCCAGCAGCCGAAGTCAGGGTGGTGGCAATCAGCCCCAGCATTTT
>TRBV5-1|many|TRBJ2-3|.
CASSLEGLADTQYF
TGCGCCAGCAGCTTGGAGGGACTTGCAGATACGCAGTATTTT
>TRBV6-6|.|TRBJ2-7|TRBD2
CASSYGSGSAYEQYF
TGTGCCAGCAGTTACGGTAGCGGGAGTGCGTACGAGCAGTACTTC
>TRBV13|.|TRBJ1-1|.
CASLHTGGSGTEAFF
TGTGCCAGCCTTCATACGGGAGGGTCGGGCACTGAAGCTTTCTTT
>TRBV28|.|TRBJ1-2|.
CASSFIDGFTF
TGTGCCAGCAGTTTTATTGATGGCTTCACCTTC
>TRBV7-2|many|TRBJ1-1|TRBD1
CASSSGQGAVSTEAFF
TGTGCCAGCAGCTCTGGGCAGGGGGCGGTCAGCACTGAAGCTTTCTTT
>TRBV10-3|many|TRBJ2-7|.
CAISASRSNYEQYF
TGTGCCATCAGTGCCTCGCGAAGTAACTACGAGCAGTACTTC
>TRBV29-1|few|TRBJ2-3|.
CSPPNHRVGTDTQYF
TGCAGCCCACCAAATCATAGGGTTGGGACAGATACGCAGTATTTT
>TRBV6-5|many|TRBJ2-3|TRBD2
CASRRERGADTQYF
TGTGCCAGCAGGCGGGAGAGGGGCGCAGATACGCAGTATTTT
>TRBV12-5|many|TRBJ1-1|TRBD1
CASGLSPDRGRTEAFF
TGTGCTAGTGGTTTGTCCCCGGACAGGGGAAGGACTGAAGCTTTCTTT
>TRBV20-1|many|TRBJ2-3|.
CSAPYEGGSTDTQYF
TGCAGTGCCCCCTACGAGGGGGGGAGCACAGATACGCAGTATTTT
>TRBV6-5|few|TRBJ2-7|.
CASRTESGLFSYEQYF
TGTGCCAGCAGGACCGAAAGTGGACTGTTCTCCTACGAGCAGTACTTC